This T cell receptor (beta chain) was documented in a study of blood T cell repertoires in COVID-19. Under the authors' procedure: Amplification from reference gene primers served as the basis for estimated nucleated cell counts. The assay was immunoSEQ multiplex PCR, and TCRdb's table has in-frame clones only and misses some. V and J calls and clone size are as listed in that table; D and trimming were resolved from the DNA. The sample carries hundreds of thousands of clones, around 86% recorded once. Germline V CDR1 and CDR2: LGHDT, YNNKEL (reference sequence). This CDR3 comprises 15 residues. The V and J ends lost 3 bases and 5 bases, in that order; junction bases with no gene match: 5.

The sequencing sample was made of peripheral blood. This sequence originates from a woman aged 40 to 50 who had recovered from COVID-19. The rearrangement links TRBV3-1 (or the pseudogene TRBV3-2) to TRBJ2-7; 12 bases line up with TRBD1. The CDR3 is CASSQGDRGHHEQYF. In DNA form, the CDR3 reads TGTGCCAGCAGCCAGGGGGACAGGGGGCACCACGAGCAGTACTTC.